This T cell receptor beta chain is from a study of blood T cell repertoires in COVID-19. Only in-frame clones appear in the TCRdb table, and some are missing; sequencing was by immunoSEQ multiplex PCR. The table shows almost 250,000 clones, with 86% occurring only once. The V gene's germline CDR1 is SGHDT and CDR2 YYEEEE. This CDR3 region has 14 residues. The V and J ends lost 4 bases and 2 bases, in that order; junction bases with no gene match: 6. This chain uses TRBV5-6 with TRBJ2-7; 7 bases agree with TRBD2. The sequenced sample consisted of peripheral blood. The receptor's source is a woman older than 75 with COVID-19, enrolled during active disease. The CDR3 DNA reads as TGTGCCAGCAGCGTCCTGAGCGGGGCCTACGAGCAGTACGTC. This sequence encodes CASSVLSGAYEQYV.